This T cell receptor (beta chain) was retrieved from a study of graft-versus-host responses after intestinal transplantation. About the research overall: Recipients underwent multivisceral, liver-intestinal, or isolated intestinal transplants.

Of note for this clone: The antigen remains unidentified.

V shed 7 bases and J shed 0 bases, with 12 bases lying between them. CDR3 length equals 15 residues. Germline V lookup: CDR1 MNHNS, CDR2 SASEGT. Clones were read by immunoSEQ multiplex PCR, and TCRdb kept only the in-frame ones, dropping some. This sample has tens of thousands of clones, with roughly 90% found just once. This sample comprised unstimulated CD8+ T cells sorted from spleen or lymph node cells, obtained before transplant. The chain links TRBV6-1 to TRBJ2-2, with D possibly TRBD1 on 6 matching bases. The receptor was derived from a human donor who was the organ donor for an intestinal transplant. CDR3 sequence reads: CASTLDSPNTGELFF. The CDR3 DNA reads TGTGCCAGCACCCTGGACAGCCCGAACACCGGGGAGCTGTTTTTT.